The 17 T cell receptor beta chains in this list originate from one sample, sequenced in a study of shared clonotypes between healthy human individuals. Profiling relied on immunoSEQ multiplex PCR, and the TCRdb table lists in-frame clones only, not all of them. The data hold over 400,000 clones, with roughly 80% observed a single time. Specimen: PBMCs. The receptors shown here come from a middle-aged woman in good health. Some clones in this sample may be carry-over from other donors' samples.

The chain couples TRBV5-5 to TRBJ2-7, with D tentatively TRBD1 (6 bases). The CDR3 is made up of 13 amino acids. Trimming took off 7 bases at V and 4 bases at J, with 15 bases between the two ends. Germline values: CDR1 SGHKS, CDR2 YYEKEE (reference sequence). The CDR3 reads CASQRTGTYEQYF. The DNA for the CDR3 is TGTGCCAGCCAACGTACAGGGACATACGAGCAGTACTTC.

With respect to this clone: A far more abundant clone sits one base away, making this likely a read error. The V and J genes are TRBV11-2 and TRBJ1-2, with TRBD1 as a possible D gene (6 bases). V was shortened by 3 bases and J by 4 bases, with 9 bases between the two germline ends. CDR1 and CDR2 (germline): SGHAT, FQNNGV. CDR3 length: 13 residues. The CDR3 sequence: CASSFVQGYGYTF. CDR3 DNA sequence: TGTGCCAGCAGCTTCGTACAGGGCTATGGCTACACCTTC.

This clone was counted a single time. This sequence joins TRBV27 and TRBJ2-4; D gene ambiguous. The germline V gene encodes CDR1 MNHEY and CDR2 SMNVEV (reference sequence). V lost 5 bases and J lost 1, with 9 bases in between. The CDR3 has 14 amino acids. This chain's CDR3 is CASSPLTAKNIQYF. CDR3 in DNA: TGTGCCAGCAGTCCCCTAACCGCCAAAAACATTCAGTACTTC.

This chain joins TRBV27 and TRBJ2-1; TRBD1 matches 8 bases. Germline loops: CDR1 MNHEY, CDR2 SMNVEV (reference sequence). The junction had 1 base not matched to a gene; V was cut back by 2 bases and J by 7 bases. The CDR3 has 13 residues. The CDR3 loop is CASSLDRGNEQFF. CDR3 nucleotides: TGTGCCAGCAGTTTAGACAGGGGTAATGAGCAGTTCTTC.

This chain connects TRBV7-9 to TRBJ2-5, with 10 bases that match TRBD2. After removal of 5 bases from V and 5 bases from J, the junction contained 8 bases not matched to a gene. Germline values: CDR1 SEHNR, CDR2 FQNEAQ (reference sequence). The CDR3 sequence is 15 residues long. As DNA, the CDR3 is TGTGCCAGCAGCGCCACTAGCGGGACGTTTGAGACCCAGTACTTC. Translation: CASSATSGTFETQYF.

This rearrangement joins TRBV29-1 to TRBJ1-2, with TRBD1 identical over 8 bases. CDR3 length: 12 residues. The V and J ends lost 6 bases and 5 bases, in that order; junction bases with no gene match: 5. Germline V lookup: CDR1 SQVTM, CDR2 ANQGSEA. The CDR3 nucleotides read TGCAGCGTGGACGGGACAGGTTATGGCTACACCTTC. Its translation: CSVDGTGYGYTF.

The chain recombines TRBV5-4 with TRBJ2-5, with 12 bases matching TRBD2. Germline assignment: CDR1 SGHNT and CDR2 YYREEE (reference sequence). This CDR3 has 15 residues. Losses at the gene ends were 1 base for V and 4 bases for J; bases not matched to a gene: 2. The CDR3 sequence: CASSLLAGGGETQYF. CDR3 in DNA: TGTGCCAGCAGCTTGCTAGCGGGGGGGGGAGAGACCCAGTACTTC.

This chain connects TRBV2 to TRBJ2-7; tentatively, D is TRBD2 (5 bases). The CDR3 has 12 residues. Germline CDR1 reads SNHLY; CDR2 reads FYNNEI. V lost 7 bases and J lost 6, with 13 bases in between. Here the CDR3 DNA reads TGTGCCAGCAATCTAGAGGGCCTCGAGCAGTACTTC. Its translation: CASNLEGLEQYF.

Of note for this clone: A far larger clone is one base from this, pointing to a likely read error. Other DNA sequences in this sample translate to the same CDR3. This chain links TRBV11-2 with TRBJ2-7, with D tentatively TRBD2 (6 bases). Germline assignment: CDR1 SGHAT and CDR2 FQNNGV. The CDR3 runs to 14 residues. The CDR3 region has the DNA TGTGCCAGCAGTCACGGACTACGTGGTGAGGAGCAGTACTTT. This gives the protein CASSHGLRGEEQYF.

On this clone itself: A much larger clone differs by one base, so this may be a read error. The CDR3 sequence: CASSRTSSSYNEQFF. Written as DNA, the CDR3 is TGTGCCAGCAGCCGAACTAGCAGCTCCTACAATGAGCAGTTCTTC. The rearrangement links TRBV5-8 to TRBJ2-1; tentatively, D is TRBD2 (6 bases). Trimming took off 4 bases at V and 0 bases at J, with 11 bases between the two ends. The CDR3 is 15 amino acids. Germline CDR1 SGHTS, CDR2 YDEGEE. Filled out from reference TRBV5-8 and TRBJ2-1, the complete variable domain reads EAGVTQSPTHLIKTRGQQATLRCSPISGHTSVYWYQQALGLGLQFLLWYDEGEERNRGNFPPRFSGRQFPNYSSELNVNALELEDSALYLCASSRTSSSYNEQFFGPGTRLTVL.

This clone was observed a single time. The V call is TRBV18, the J call TRBJ2-7; D may be TRBD2 (6 bases). The V end was cut by 5 bases, the J end by 0 bases, with 14 bases between. The germline CDR1 and CDR2 sequences are KGHSH and LQKENI. This CDR3 comprises 15 residues. The CDR3 here is CASSNLEGSSYEQYF. In DNA form, the CDR3 reads TGTGCCAGCTCAAATCTGGAGGGAAGCTCCTACGAGCAGTACTTC.

The rearrangement links TRBV19 to TRBJ2-3, with D possibly matching TRBD2 (6 bases). The V end was cut by 8 bases, the J end by 4 bases, with 16 bases between. CDR3 length: 14 residues. Germline V CDR1 and CDR2: LNHDA, SQIVND (reference sequence). CDR3 sequence: CASALRRGSDTQYF. The CDR3 bases are TGTGCCAGTGCCCTTCGTCGGGGGTCAGATACGCAGTATTTT.

V and J are TRBV7-9 and TRBJ2-5; 7 bases align to TRBD1. Germline CDR1 SEHNR, CDR2 FQNEAQ (reference sequence). This CDR3 spans 16 amino acids. Trimming at V came to 5 bases and at J to 1 base, leaving 10 bases not matched to a gene. Here the CDR3 reads CASSQYLTGPQETQYF. CDR3 sequence (DNA): TGTGCCAGCAGCCAATACCTGACAGGGCCCCAAGAGACCCAGTACTTC.

The chain joins TRBV6-5 to TRBJ1-2; the D is unclear. CDR3 length: 12 amino acids. The V gene's germline CDR1 is MNHEY and CDR2 SVGAGI. The germline V and J ends were trimmed by 2 bases and 7 bases, with 8 bases remaining between them. In DNA form, the CDR3 reads TGTGCCAGCAGTTACAGGGCTGGTGGCTACACCTTC. This translates into CASSYRAGGYTF.

This clone was recorded a few times. V is TRBV28 and J is TRBJ2-5; TRBD2 aligns across 13 bases. CDR3 length: 16 residues. Germline V CDR1 and CDR2: MDHEN, SYDVKM. V was clipped by 6 bases and J by 4 bases; unmatched bases: 8. The CDR3 nucleotides are TGTGCCAGCAGCCGCGGACTAGCGGGAGTCGGAGAGACCCAGTACTTC. Amino acid sequence: CASSRGLAGVGETQYF.

The genes are TRBV6-4 and TRBJ2-1; perhaps TRBD1 as D (5 bases). The V end lost 3 bases, the J end lost 8 bases, and 14 bases lay between the germline ends. The CDR3 runs to 14 residues. In germline, CDR1 is MRHNA, CDR2 SNTAGT. CDR3 amino acids: CASSESGARDEQFF. The DNA for the CDR3 is TGTGCCAGCAGTGAGAGTGGGGCACGGGATGAGCAGTTCTTC.

As to this clone: One base separates it from a far larger clone, so it is likely a read error. This chain connects TRBV5-1 to TRBJ2-7; 9 nucleotides match TRBD1. The CDR3 runs 15 residues. J gave up 5 bases and V 4 bases, and 10 bases lay outside the gene matches. Germline V gene lookup returns CDR1 SGHRS and CDR2 YFSETQ. The CDR3 DNA reads TGCGCCAGCAGCGCGGGGACAGGGCGGACCCACGAGCAGTACTTC. Its translation is CASSAGTGRTHEQYF.